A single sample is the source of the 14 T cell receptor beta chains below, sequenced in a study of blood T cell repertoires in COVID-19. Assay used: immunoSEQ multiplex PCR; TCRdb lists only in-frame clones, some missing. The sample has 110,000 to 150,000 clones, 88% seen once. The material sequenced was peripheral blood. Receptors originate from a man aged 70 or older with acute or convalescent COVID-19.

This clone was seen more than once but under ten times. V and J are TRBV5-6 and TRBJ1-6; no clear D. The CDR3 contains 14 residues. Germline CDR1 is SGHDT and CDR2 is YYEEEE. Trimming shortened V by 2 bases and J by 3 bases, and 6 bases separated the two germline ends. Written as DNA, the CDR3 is TGTGCCAGCAGCTTTTGGCACTATAATTCACCCCTCCACTTT. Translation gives CASSFWHYNSPLHF.

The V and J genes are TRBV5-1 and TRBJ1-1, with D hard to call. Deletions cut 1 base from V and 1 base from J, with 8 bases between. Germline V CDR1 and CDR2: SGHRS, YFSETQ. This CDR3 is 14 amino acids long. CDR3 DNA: TGCGCCAGCAGCTTGACAGTGGGGAACACTGAAGCTTTCTTT. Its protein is CASSLTVGNTEAFF.

This CDR3 reads CASSTDQYEQYF. CDR3 in DNA: TGTGCCAGCAGCACTGATCAATACGAGCAGTACTTC. This chain joins TRBV5-5 and TRBJ2-7; D is undetermined. CDR1 and CDR2 from the germline V gene are SGHKS and YYEKEE (reference sequence). CDR3 length: 12 amino acids. Between the trimmed V and J ends, which lost 4 bases and 4 bases, there was a span of 9 bases.

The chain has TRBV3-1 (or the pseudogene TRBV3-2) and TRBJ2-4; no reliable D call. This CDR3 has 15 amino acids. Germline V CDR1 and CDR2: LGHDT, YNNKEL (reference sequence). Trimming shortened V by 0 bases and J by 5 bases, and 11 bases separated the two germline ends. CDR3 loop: CASSQDGGPENIQYF. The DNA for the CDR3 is TGTGCCAGCAGCCAAGATGGTGGGCCGGAAAACATTCAGTACTTC.

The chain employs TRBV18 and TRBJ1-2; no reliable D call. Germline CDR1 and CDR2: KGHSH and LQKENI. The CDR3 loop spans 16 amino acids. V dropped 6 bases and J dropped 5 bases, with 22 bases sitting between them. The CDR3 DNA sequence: TGTGCCAGCTCTACCAATGTCGGCGGAGACCTTTATGGCTACACCTTC. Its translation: CASSTNVGGDLYGYTF.

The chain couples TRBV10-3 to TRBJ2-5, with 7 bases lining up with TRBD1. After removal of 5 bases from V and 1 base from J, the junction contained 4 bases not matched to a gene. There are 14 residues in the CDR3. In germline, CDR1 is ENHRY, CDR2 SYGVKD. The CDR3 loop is CAISPGQSQETQYF. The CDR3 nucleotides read TGTGCCATCAGTCCGGGACAGAGCCAAGAGACCCAGTACTTC.

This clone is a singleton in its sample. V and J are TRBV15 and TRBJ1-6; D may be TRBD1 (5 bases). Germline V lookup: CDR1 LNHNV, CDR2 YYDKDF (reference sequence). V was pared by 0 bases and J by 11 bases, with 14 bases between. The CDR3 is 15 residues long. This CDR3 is CATSRDLAGQAPLHF. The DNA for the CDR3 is TGTGCCACCAGCAGAGATTTGGCAGGGCAGGCACCCCTCCACTTT.

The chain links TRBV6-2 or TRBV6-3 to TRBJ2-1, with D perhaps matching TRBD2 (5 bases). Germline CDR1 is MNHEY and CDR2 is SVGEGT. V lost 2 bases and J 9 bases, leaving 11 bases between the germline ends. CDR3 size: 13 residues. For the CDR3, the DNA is TGTGCCAGCAGTTACGTGGCGGGTCGTGAGCAGTTCTTC. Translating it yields CASSYVAGREQFF.

The CDR3 bases are TGTGCCACGAGCCCAGGACAGGGGGCTAATGAGCAGTTCTTC. It encodes CATSPGQGANEQFF. The chain has TRBV10-3 and TRBJ2-1; 11 bases match TRBD1. Unmatched junction bases numbered 9, after V lost 10 bases and J lost 7 bases. Germline lookup yields CDR1 ENHRY and CDR2 SYGVKD. The CDR3 spans 14 residues.

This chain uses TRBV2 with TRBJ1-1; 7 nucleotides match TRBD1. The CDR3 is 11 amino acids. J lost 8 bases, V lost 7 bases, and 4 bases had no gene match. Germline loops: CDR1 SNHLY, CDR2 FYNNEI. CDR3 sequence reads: CASIRDSEAFF. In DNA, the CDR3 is TGTGCCAGCATCCGGGACAGCGAAGCTTTCTTT. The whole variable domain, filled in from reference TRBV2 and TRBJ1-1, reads EPEVTQTPSHQVTQMGQEVILRCVPISNHLYFYWYRQILGQKVEFLVSFYNNEISEKSEIFDDQFSVERPDGSNFTLKIRSTKLEDSAMYFCASIRDSEAFFGQGTRLTVV.

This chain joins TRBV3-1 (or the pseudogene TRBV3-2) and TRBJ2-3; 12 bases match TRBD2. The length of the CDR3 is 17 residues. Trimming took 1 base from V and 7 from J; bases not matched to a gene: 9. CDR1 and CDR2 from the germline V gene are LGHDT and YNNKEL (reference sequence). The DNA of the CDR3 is TGTGCCAGCAGCCAAGGTATGACGGGACTAGCGGGTCATACGCAGTATTTT. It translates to CASSQGMTGLAGHTQYF.

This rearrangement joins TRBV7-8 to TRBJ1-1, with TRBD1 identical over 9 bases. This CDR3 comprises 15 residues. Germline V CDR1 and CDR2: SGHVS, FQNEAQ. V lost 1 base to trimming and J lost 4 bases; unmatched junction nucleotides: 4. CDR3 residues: CASSLGDRGTTEAFF. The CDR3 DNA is TGTGCCAGCAGCTTAGGAGACAGGGGGACCACTGAAGCTTTCTTT.

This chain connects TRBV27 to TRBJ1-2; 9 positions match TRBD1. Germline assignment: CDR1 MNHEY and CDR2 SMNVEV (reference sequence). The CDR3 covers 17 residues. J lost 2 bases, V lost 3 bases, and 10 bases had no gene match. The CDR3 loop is CASSFQSGQGLNYGYTF. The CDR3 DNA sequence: TGTGCCAGCAGTTTTCAGTCGGGACAGGGATTAAACTATGGCTACACCTTC.

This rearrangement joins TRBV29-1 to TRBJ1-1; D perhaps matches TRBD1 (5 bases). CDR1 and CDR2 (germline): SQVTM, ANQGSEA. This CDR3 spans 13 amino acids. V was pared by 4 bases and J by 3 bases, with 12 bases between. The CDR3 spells CSVGPMGHTEAFF. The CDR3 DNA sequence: TGCAGCGTTGGCCCAATGGGGCACACTGAAGCTTTCTTT.